What follows are 16 T cell receptor beta chains derived from one specimen sequenced in a study of human T cells and chemical hapten exposure. A single record per CDR3 protein comes from TCRdb applying MiXCR to the RACE reads. The table shows around 57,000 distinct CDR3 sequences, with roughly 11% occurring only once. Noted time point: patch test 1, 2 weeks after DPC sensitization. Treatment denoted: therapeutic diphenylcyclopropenone sensitization with weekly scalp DPC. Blood, whole and unfractionated, served as the source for total RNA extraction. The specimen was whole blood, collected in connection with sensitization to the hapten diphenylcyclopropenone (DPC). The receptors were sampled from a middle-aged woman with alopecia areata. Some clones in this sample may be carry-over from other donors' samples.

This clonotype appeared a few times. The V call is TRBV6-6, the J call TRBJ2-2, with 12 bases that match TRBD1. Germline-derived CDR1 and CDR2 are MNHNY and SVGAGI (reference sequence). The CDR3 spans 15 residues. J was trimmed by 8 bases and V by 5 bases; bases with no gene match: 6. CDR3 region: CASSPGTGGRGELFF. The CDR3 region has the DNA TGTGCCAGCAGTCCCGGGACAGGGGGCCGTGGGGAGCTGTTTTTT.

The chain links TRBV28 to TRBJ1-1; TRBD1 is a possible D gene (5 bases). The V gene's germline CDR1 is MDHEN and CDR2 SYDVKM. V lost 7 bases and J lost 1, with 10 bases in between. This CDR3 has 13 amino acids. For the CDR3, the DNA is TGTGCCAGCATCACAGGACCGAACACTGAAGCTTTCTTT. Its translation: CASITGPNTEAFF.

This clonotype was counted a few times. The rearrangement joins TRBV10-2 to TRBJ2-6; D gene unclear. Germline CDR1 and CDR2: WSHSY and SAAADI. This CDR3 has 21 residues. V was shortened by 0 bases and J by 0 bases, with 21 bases between the two germline ends. DNA for the CDR3: TGCGCCAGCAGTGAGTCGGCAAAAAAAAGTGGCCGACCCTCTGGGGCCAACGTCCTGACTTTC. It is translated as CASSESAKKSGRPSGANVLTF.

The V and J genes are TRBV5-1 and TRBJ1-1; TRBD1 might be the D (5 bases). V lost 0 bases and J lost 6, with 12 bases in between. The V gene's germline CDR1 is SGHRS and CDR2 YFSETQ. There are 14 residues in the CDR3. The CDR3 here is CASSLDQGWSEAFF. The CDR3 bases are TGCGCCAGCAGCTTGGACCAGGGTTGGTCTGAAGCTTTCTTT.

The table lists this clonotype with many counts. The rearrangement links TRBV5-6 to TRBJ1-5; D not resolved. Germline values: CDR1 SGHDT, CDR2 YYEEEE. The germline V and J ends were trimmed by 4 bases and 0 bases, with 14 bases remaining between them. This CDR3 has 16 amino acids. CDR3 in DNA: TGTGCCAGCAGCGTATACAGCCTGAATAGCAATCAGCCCCAGCATTTT. Protein: CASSVYSLNSNQPQHF.

This clonotype was found many times. This chain joins TRBV18 and TRBJ2-2, with a weak D call TRBD2 (6 bases). The V end was cut by 2 bases, the J end by 0 bases, with 7 bases between. This CDR3 comprises 15 residues. Germline CDR1 KGHSH, CDR2 LQKENI. CDR3 nucleotide sequence: TGTGCCAGCTCACCATCGGGAGCGAACACCGGGGAGCTGTTTTTT. This translates into CASSPSGANTGELFF.

This clonotype was recorded many times. The genes are TRBV6-1 and TRBJ2-1; TRBD2 matches at 7 bases. Germline V lookup: CDR1 MNHNS, CDR2 SASEGT. The CDR3 covers 15 residues. V trimming: 8 bases; J trimming: 7 bases; junction bases outside the gene matches: 14. In DNA form, the CDR3 reads TGTGCCAGCTCCCCCCGGGGGGTGCTGCGGAATGAGCAGTTCTTC. This sequence encodes CASSPRGVLRNEQFF.

This clonotype was observed many times. The chain has TRBV7-3 and TRBJ1-1, with D unresolved. This CDR3 has 15 residues. CDR1 is SGHTA and CDR2 is FQGTGA in the germline V gene. V gave up 3 bases and J gave up 4 bases, with 15 bases separating them. The CDR3, as DNA: TGTGCCAGCAGCTTGAATCCCGCCCGCGGCACTGAAGCTTTCTTT. It yields the protein CASSLNPARGTEAFF.

This chain joins TRBV6-6 and TRBJ1-5; D uncertain. The V end was cut by 0 bases, the J end by 4 bases, with 4 bases between. The CDR3 runs 13 residues. Germline values: CDR1 MNHNY, CDR2 SVGAGI (reference sequence). The CDR3 here is CASSYSLNQPQHF. The CDR3, as DNA: TGTGCCAGCAGTTACTCTTTAAATCAGCCCCAGCATTTT.

The chain employs TRBV14 and TRBJ1-1, with unresolved D. V gave up 2 bases and J gave up 11 bases, with 9 bases separating them. Germline assignment: CDR1 SGHDN and CDR2 FVKESK. This CDR3 contains 11 residues. The CDR3, as DNA: TGTGCCAGCAGCCAATTCCTGACGGCTTTCTTT. Translated, it gives CASSQFLTAFF. Full variable domain (outside the CDR3, taken from reference TRBV14 and TRBJ1-1): EAGVTQFPSHSVIEKGQTVTLRCDPISGHDNLYWYRRVMGKEIKFLLHFVKESKQDESGMPNNRFLAERTGGTYSTLKVQPAELEDSGVYFCASSQFLTAFFGQGTRLTVV.

The rearrangement links TRBV7-6 to TRBJ2-3; TRBD2 aligns across 8 bases. This CDR3 spans 14 amino acids. Germline CDR1 SGHVS, CDR2 FNYEAQ. Losses at the gene ends were 5 bases for V and 5 bases for J; bases not matched to a gene: 6. The CDR3 sequence: CASSRTSPRDTQYF. The CDR3 nucleotides read TGTGCCAGCAGCCGGACTAGCCCCAGAGATACGCAGTATTTT.

The J gene is TRBJ1-5, the V gene TRBV14; D uncertain. From germline, CDR1 is SGHDN and CDR2 FVKESK. Trimming shortened V by 4 bases and J by 3 bases, and 19 bases separated the two germline ends. The CDR3 is made up of 17 amino acids. CDR3 amino acids: CASSRKPGSRFNQPQHF. The DNA of the CDR3 is TGTGCCAGCAGCCGGAAACCTGGGTCCAGGTTCAATCAGCCCCAGCATTTT.

This clonotype was seen many times. V gene TRBV7-6 combines with J gene TRBJ1-2; D unclear. V gave up 5 bases and J gave up 0 bases, with 16 bases separating them. The CDR3 sequence is 16 residues long. CDR1 is SGHVS, CDR2 FNYEAQ, per germline. CDR3 sequence: CASSADANLPNYGYTF. CDR3 sequence (DNA): TGTGCCAGCAGCGCAGACGCTAACCTCCCTAACTATGGCTACACCTTC.

This sequence joins TRBV12-3 or TRBV12-4 and TRBJ1-1; the D is unclear. The CDR3 spans 13 residues. Trimming stripped 7 bases from V and 1 base from J, with 10 bases between. The CDR3 coding sequence is TGTGCCAGCAACGACCTACGGAACACTGAAGCTTTCTTT. Amino acid sequence: CASNDLRNTEAFF.

This clonotype was found a few times. This chain joins TRBV5-6 and TRBJ2-6; D unresolved. Germline CDR1 reads SGHDT; CDR2 reads YYEEEE. The V end lost 0 bases, the J end lost 1 base, and 11 bases lay between the germline ends. CDR3 length: 17 amino acids. CDR3 sequence (DNA): TGTGCCAGCAGCTTGGTTGGTGGGCTATCTGGGGCCAACGTCCTGACTTTC. This sequence encodes CASSLVGGLSGANVLTF.

The V gene is TRBV3-1, the J gene TRBJ1-2; a possible D gene is TRBD1 (5 bases). CDR1 LGHDT and CDR2 YNNKEL come from the germline V gene (reference sequence). Deletions cut 0 bases from V and 7 bases from J, with 15 bases between. The CDR3 totals 15 residues. CDR3 sequence reads: CASSQDGGGRTGYTF. The CDR3 DNA reads as TGTGCCAGCAGCCAAGATGGTGGGGGTCGGACTGGCTACACCTTC.